The 21 T cell receptor beta chains below were found in one sample sequenced in a study of CD8 T cells in Susac syndrome. After extraction with the RNeasy kit, roughly 0.5 to 1 ug of the RNA was reverse transcribed using random hexamers. One entry per CDR3 protein results from TCRdb running MiXCR on the immunoSEQ multiplex PCR reads. The sample has more than 75,000 distinct CDR3 sequences, about 94% seen once. Sequencing input: CD8+ T cells from PBMCs. Source of these receptors: a human donor in good health.

The rearrangement links TRBV29-1 to TRBJ1-1; D gene unclear. The CDR3 has 14 amino acids. The V gene lost 1 base and the J gene lost 1 base, with 10 bases spanning the gap. Germline V CDR1 and CDR2: SQVTM, ANQGSEA. In DNA form, the CDR3 reads TGCAGCGTTGAAGGGGTTCCGGAGAACACTGAAGCTTTCTTT. This codes for CSVEGVPENTEAFF. Complete variable domain (other parts from reference TRBV29-1 and TRBJ1-1): SAVISQKPSRDICQRGTSLTIQCQVDSQVTMMFWYRQQPGQSLTLIATANQGSEATYESGFVIDKFPISRPNLTFSTLTVSNMSPEDSSIYLCSVEGVPENTEAFFGQGTRLTVV.

This chain connects TRBV7-9 to TRBJ2-7, with unresolved D. The germline gives CDR1 SEHNR, CDR2 FQNEAQ (reference sequence). The CDR3 is 12 residues long. The CDR3 spells CASSLEHNEQYV. DNA for the CDR3: TGTGCCAGCAGCTTAGAGCACAACGAGCAGTACGTT.

This clonotype appeared a single time. This sequence joins TRBV25-1 and TRBJ1-6; a weak D match, TRBD1 (6 bases). Deletions cut 8 bases from V and 2 bases from J, with 7 bases between. There are 13 residues in the CDR3. Germline CDR1 reads MGHDK; CDR2 reads SYGVNS. The CDR3 nucleotides are TGTGCCAGCCAGGGGCCCTATAATTCACCCCTCCACTTT. Protein: CASQGPYNSPLHF.

The chain carries TRBV6-5 and TRBJ2-3; 7 bases are shared with TRBD1. The length of the CDR3 is 15 residues. V was pared by 6 bases and J by 1 base, with 7 bases of the junction left unmatched. CDR1 is MNHEY, CDR2 SVGAGI, per germline. The CDR3 DNA reads TGTGCCAGCAGAACCGGGACAGCCCGCACAGATACGCAGTATTTT. This sequence encodes CASRTGTARTDTQYF.

The CDR3, as DNA: TGTGCCAGCCGCACTCTGGGGAACACCGGGGAGCTGTTTTTT. Its protein product is CASRTLGNTGELFF. The chain links TRBV27 to TRBJ2-2; D is unclear. With 8 bases removed from V and 1 base from J, the gap between germline ends came to 11 bases. This CDR3 comprises 14 residues. Germline assignment: CDR1 MNHEY and CDR2 SMNVEV (reference sequence).

The chain links TRBV9 to TRBJ2-5; no clear D gene. Germline loops: CDR1 SGDLS, CDR2 YYNGEE. V shed 0 bases and J shed 1 base, with 7 bases lying between them. The CDR3 runs 14 residues. Here the CDR3 DNA reads TGTGCCAGCAGCGTAGGGTCAGCCCAAGAGACCCAGTACTTC. It is translated as CASSVGSAQETQYF.

J is TRBJ2-5 and V is TRBV5-4; 14 bases are shared with TRBD2. The CDR3 totals 15 residues. Germline CDR1 SGHNT, CDR2 YYREEE (reference sequence). The junction had 9 bases not matched to a gene; V was cut back by 4 bases and J by 10 bases. As DNA, the CDR3 is TGTGCCAGCAGCGGGGGGACTAGCGGGAGATTAGGCCAGTACTTC. Translating gives CASSGGTSGRLGQYF.

As DNA, the CDR3 is TGTGCCACCAACTCGGGGGGGGTTGGGGTTGAGCAGTTCTTC. Its protein is CATNSGGVGVEQFF. The chain recombines TRBV12-3 or TRBV12-4 with TRBJ2-1; 8 bases map to TRBD2. The CDR3 has 14 residues. Losses at the gene ends were 10 bases for V and 9 bases for J; bases not matched to a gene: 14.

The rearrangement links TRBV29-1 to TRBJ2-6; 8 bases agree with TRBD1. CDR3 size: 16 residues. In germline, CDR1 is SQVTM, CDR2 ANQGSEA. V lost 4 bases to trimming and J lost 4 bases; unmatched junction nucleotides: 9. The CDR3 DNA sequence: TGCAGCGTTGGGACAGGGAGAGATCCGGGGGCCAACGTCCTGACTTTC. Translating it yields CSVGTGRDPGANVLTF.

This clonotype has just one count. The chain couples TRBV14 to TRBJ2-7; 9 nucleotides line up with TRBD1. This CDR3 is built from 15 residues. The germline V gene encodes CDR1 SGHDN and CDR2 FVKESK. Trimming took 7 bases from V and 3 from J; bases not matched to a gene: 10. DNA for the CDR3: TGTGCCAGCACGGCGGGAACAGGGGGCTTCTACGAGCAGTACTTC. Residues: CASTAGTGGFYEQYF.

V is TRBV18 and J is TRBJ2-3, with 7 bases matching TRBD1. The CDR3 runs 15 residues. The V gene end was trimmed by 1 base and the J gene end by 2 bases; junction bases not matched to a gene: 3. The germline CDR1 and CDR2 sequences are KGHSH and LQKENI. This CDR3 is CASSPRDSTTDTQYF. In DNA form, the CDR3 reads TGTGCCAGCTCACCACGGGACAGTACCACAGATACGCAGTATTTT.

The gene calls are TRBV13 and TRBJ2-1, with TRBD2 as a possible D gene (6 bases). V was pared by 5 bases and J by 0 bases, with 17 bases between. CDR3 length equals 17 residues. Germline values: CDR1 PRHDT, CDR2 FYEKMQ (reference sequence). In nucleotides, the CDR3 is TGTGCCAGCAGCCTGAGCGGGTCTACAAACTCCTACAATGAGCAGTTCTTC. It specifies CASSLSGSTNSYNEQFF. Full variable domain (outside the CDR3, taken from reference TRBV13 and TRBJ2-1): AAGVIQSPRHLIKEKRETATLKCYPIPRHDTVYWYQQGPGQDPQFLISFYEKMQSDKGSIPDRFSAQQFSDYHSELNMSSLELGDSALYFCASSLSGSTNSYNEQFFGPGTRLTVL.

The V gene is TRBV29-1, the J gene TRBJ2-2; 8 bases are a match to TRBD1. Losses at the gene ends were 7 bases for V and 4 bases for J; bases not matched to a gene: 5. This CDR3 is built from 13 residues. CDR1 is SQVTM, CDR2 ANQGSEA, per germline. CDR3: CSARDRGTGELFF. The CDR3 bases are TGCAGCGCGCGAGACAGGGGCACCGGGGAGCTGTTTTTT.

This chain connects TRBV11-2 to TRBJ2-7; maybe TRBD2 (6 bases). CDR1 is SGHAT and CDR2 is FQNNGV in the germline V gene. The CDR3 consists of 15 residues. Trimming stripped 4 bases from V and 5 bases from J, with 18 bases between. CDR3 coding DNA: TGTGCCAGCAGCTGGGGGAGGTCAGGCGTCCACGAGCAGTACGTC. It codes for CASSWGRSGVHEQYV.

This sequence joins TRBV9 and TRBJ2-3; TRBD2 matches 10 bases. CDR1 and CDR2 from the germline V gene are SGDLS and YYNGEE. The V gene end was trimmed by 0 bases and the J gene end by 7 bases; junction bases not matched to a gene: 8. The CDR3 is 16 amino acids. CDR3 nucleotide sequence: TGTGCCAGCAGCGTAGGGGCTAGCGGGAGTCTATATACGCAGTATTTT. Translating gives CASSVGASGSLYTQYF.

The chain recombines TRBV29-1 with TRBJ2-1; 9 positions agree with TRBD2. This CDR3 comprises 15 residues. In germline, CDR1 is SQVTM, CDR2 ANQGSEA. The ends lost 2 bases at V and 4 bases at J; junction bases unmatched: 6. Here the CDR3 reads CSVERETSGYNEQFF. In DNA form, the CDR3 reads TGCAGCGTTGAAAGGGAGACTAGCGGTTACAATGAGCAGTTCTTC.

The genes are TRBV12-3 or TRBV12-4 and TRBJ1-1; 8 bases match TRBD1. The V gene end was trimmed by 6 bases and the J gene end by 3 bases; junction bases not matched to a gene: 6. The CDR3 totals 14 residues. CDR3 sequence: CASRYSTGDTEAFF. CDR3 DNA: TGTGCCAGCAGGTACTCGACAGGGGACACTGAAGCTTTCTTT.

This chain connects TRBV20-1 to TRBJ2-3; 12 nucleotides align to TRBD2. The CDR3 has 16 residues. The V and J ends lost 1 base and 6 bases, in that order; junction bases with no gene match: 8. Germline V gene data show CDR1 as DFQATT and CDR2 as SNEGSKA (reference sequence). CDR3 nucleotides: TGCAGTGCTAGAGCACAAGGACTAGCGGGACTCGATACGCAGTATTTT. This sequence encodes CSARAQGLAGLDTQYF.

The gene calls are TRBV6-6 and TRBJ2-7, with a tentative D call TRBD1 (6 bases). Trimming took off 5 bases at V and 6 bases at J, with 23 bases between the two ends. CDR1 is MNHNY, CDR2 SVGAGI, per germline (reference sequence). There are 16 residues in the CDR3. The CDR3 region has the DNA TGTGCCAGCAGTGACGAATCACAGGGATTGATAGGCGAGCAGTACGTC. It is translated as CASSDESQGLIGEQYV.

This clonotype was picked up one time. The V call is TRBV19, the J call TRBJ2-2, with 9 bases identical to TRBD1. Germline CDR1 is LNHDA and CDR2 is SQIVND (reference sequence). The CDR3 runs 17 residues. Trimming removed 1 base from V and 5 bases from J; junction bases left unmatched: 8. In nucleotides, the CDR3 is TGTGCCAGTAGTATAGCCCTTTGGACAGGGGTAACCGGGGAGCTGTTTTTT. It specifies CASSIALWTGVTGELFF. Complete variable domain (other parts from reference TRBV19 and TRBJ2-2): DGGITQSPKYLFRKEGQNVTLSCEQNLNHDAMYWYRQDPGQGLRLIYYSQIVNDFQKGDIAEGYSVSREKKESFPLTVTSAQKNPTAFYLCASSIALWTGVTGELFFGEGSRLTVL.

This chain joins TRBV9 and TRBJ1-1; D perhaps matches TRBD1 (5 bases). Trimming removed 5 bases from V and 4 bases from J, with 12 bases in between. The CDR3 is made up of 13 amino acids. Germline V gene data show CDR1 as SGDLS and CDR2 as YYNGEE. The CDR3 nucleotides are TGTGCCAGCAGTGGAGATGGGGCCACTGAAGCTTTCTTT. This gives the protein CASSGDGATEAFF.